Sequencing of this TCR beta chain was carried out in a study of cytomegalovirus exposure and HLA in healthy donors. Study-level findings and limits: Relative to the roughly 700-donor mean, N-insertions were reportedly fewer in an Asian-associated ancestry cluster in a later analysis. Among TCR beta chains, those listed as cytomegalovirus-associated numbered under 200.

The V gene end was trimmed by 5 bases and the J gene end by 7 bases; junction bases not matched to a gene: 7. The germline V gene encodes CDR1 SEHNR and CDR2 FQNEAQ (reference sequence). The CDR3 has 14 amino acids. This clone has only a few counts. The target antigen is unknown. The PCR made use of 60 Vbeta and 13 Jbeta primers. As handled by the study authors: Roughly 80 million unique TCR beta chains, roughly 11 million shared, were counted in a later analysis. Method: immunoSEQ multiplex PCR; TCRdb's copy keeps in-frame clones and lacks some. V, J and clone size are those of that table, while D and trimming were read from the DNA. Counted here are over 100,000 clones, 10% occurring once; the ten biggest clones make up 5.5% to 7.5%.

Specimen: PBMCs. J is TRBJ2-4 and V is TRBV7-9; TRBD1 matches at 8 bases. The TCR was taken from a middle-aged man in good health and CMV-seropositive. This CDR3 is CASSQSQGVNIQYF. DNA of the CDR3: TGTGCCAGCAGCCAATCACAGGGGGTGAACATTCAGTACTTC.